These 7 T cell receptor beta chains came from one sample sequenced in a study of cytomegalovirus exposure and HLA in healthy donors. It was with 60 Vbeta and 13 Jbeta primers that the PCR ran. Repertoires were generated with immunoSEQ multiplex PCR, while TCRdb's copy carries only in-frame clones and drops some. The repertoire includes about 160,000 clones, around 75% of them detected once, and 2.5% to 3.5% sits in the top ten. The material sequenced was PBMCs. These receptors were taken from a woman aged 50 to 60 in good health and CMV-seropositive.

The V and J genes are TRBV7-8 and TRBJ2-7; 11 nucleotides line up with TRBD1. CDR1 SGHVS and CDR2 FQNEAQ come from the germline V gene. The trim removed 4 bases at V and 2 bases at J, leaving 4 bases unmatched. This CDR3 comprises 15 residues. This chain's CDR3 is CASSSPGQGAYEQYF. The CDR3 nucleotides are TGTGCCAGCAGCTCACCGGGACAGGGGGCCTACGAGCAGTACTTC.

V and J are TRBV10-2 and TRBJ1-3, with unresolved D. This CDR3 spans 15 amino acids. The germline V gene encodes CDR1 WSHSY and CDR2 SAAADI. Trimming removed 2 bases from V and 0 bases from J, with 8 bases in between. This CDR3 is CASSEQASSGNTIYF. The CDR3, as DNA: TGCGCCAGCAGTGAGCAAGCGAGCTCTGGAAACACCATATATTTT.

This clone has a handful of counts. The CDR3 sequence: CASSSNHGQGLEKLFF. In DNA form, the CDR3 reads TGTGCCAGCAGCTCCAACCATGGACAGGGGCTTGAAAAACTGTTTTTT. The gene calls are TRBV7-9 and TRBJ1-4; 9 bases map to TRBD1. Trimming removed 4 bases from V and 7 bases from J; junction bases left unmatched: 10. CDR3 length: 16 amino acids. Germline V lookup: CDR1 SEHNR, CDR2 FQNEAQ (reference sequence). Looking up the rest from reference TRBV7-9 and TRBJ1-4 gives the full variable domain: DTGVSQNPRHKITKRGQNVTFRCDPISEHNRLYWYRQTLGQGPEFLTYFQNEAQLEKSRLLSDRFSAERPKGSFSTLEIQRTEQGDSAMYLCASSSNHGQGLEKLFFGSGTQLSVL.

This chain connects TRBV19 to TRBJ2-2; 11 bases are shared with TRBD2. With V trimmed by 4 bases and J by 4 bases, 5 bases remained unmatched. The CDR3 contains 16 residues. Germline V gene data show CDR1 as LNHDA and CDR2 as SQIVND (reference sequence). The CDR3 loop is CASSTTSGGITGELFF. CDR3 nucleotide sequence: TGTGCCAGTAGTACCACTAGCGGGGGCATCACCGGGGAGCTGTTTTTT. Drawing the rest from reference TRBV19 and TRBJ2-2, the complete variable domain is DGGITQSPKYLFRKEGQNVTLSCEQNLNHDAMYWYRQDPGQGLRLIYYSQIVNDFQKGDIAEGYSVSREKKESFPLTVTSAQKNPTAFYLCASSTTSGGITGELFFGEGSRLTVL.

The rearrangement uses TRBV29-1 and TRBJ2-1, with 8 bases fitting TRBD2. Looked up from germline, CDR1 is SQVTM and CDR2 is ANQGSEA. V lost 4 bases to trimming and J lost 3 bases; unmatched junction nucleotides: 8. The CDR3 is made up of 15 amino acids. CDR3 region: CSVGGTSGYYNEQFF. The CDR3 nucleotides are TGCAGCGTTGGTGGGACTAGTGGATACTACAATGAGCAGTTCTTC.

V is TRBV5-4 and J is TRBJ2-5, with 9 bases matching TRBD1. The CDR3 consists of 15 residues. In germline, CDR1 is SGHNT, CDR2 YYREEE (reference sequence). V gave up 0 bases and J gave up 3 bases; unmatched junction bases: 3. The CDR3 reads CASSLVTGGEETQYF. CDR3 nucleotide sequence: TGTGCCAGCAGCTTGGTTACAGGGGGCGAAGAGACCCAGTACTTC.

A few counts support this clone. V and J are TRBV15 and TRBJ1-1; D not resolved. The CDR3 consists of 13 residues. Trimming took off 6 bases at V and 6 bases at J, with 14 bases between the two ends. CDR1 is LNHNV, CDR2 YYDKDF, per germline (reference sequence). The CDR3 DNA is TGTGCCACCAGTCTAGTCCCGAAGGCTGAAGCTTTCTTT. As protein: CATSLVPKAEAFF.